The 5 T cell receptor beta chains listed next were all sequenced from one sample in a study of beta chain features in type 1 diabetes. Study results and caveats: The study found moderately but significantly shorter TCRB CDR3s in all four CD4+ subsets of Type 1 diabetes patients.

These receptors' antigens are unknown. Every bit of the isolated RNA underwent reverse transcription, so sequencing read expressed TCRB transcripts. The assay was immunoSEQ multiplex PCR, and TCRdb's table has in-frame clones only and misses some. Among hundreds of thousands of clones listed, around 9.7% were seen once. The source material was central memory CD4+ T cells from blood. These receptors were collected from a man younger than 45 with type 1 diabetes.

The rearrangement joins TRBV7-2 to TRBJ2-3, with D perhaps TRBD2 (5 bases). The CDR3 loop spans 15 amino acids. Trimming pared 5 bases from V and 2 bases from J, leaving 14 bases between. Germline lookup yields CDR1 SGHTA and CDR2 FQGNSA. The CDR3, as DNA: TGTGCCAGCAGCCCATCGGGGATTCTCACAGATACGCAGTATTTT. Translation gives CASSPSGILTDTQYF. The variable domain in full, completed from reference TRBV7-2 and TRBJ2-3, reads GAGVSQSPSNKVTEKGKDVELRCDPISGHTALYWYRQSLGQGLEFLIYFQGNSAPDKSGLPSDRFSAERTGGSVSTLTIQRTQQEDSAVYLCASSPSGILTDTQYFGPGTRLTVL.

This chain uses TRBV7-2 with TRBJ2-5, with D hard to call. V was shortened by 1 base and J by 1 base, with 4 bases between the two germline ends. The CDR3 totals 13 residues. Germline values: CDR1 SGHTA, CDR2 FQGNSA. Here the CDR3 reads CASSLGVQETQYF. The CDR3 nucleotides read TGTGCCAGCAGCTTAGGAGTCCAAGAGACCCAGTACTTC.

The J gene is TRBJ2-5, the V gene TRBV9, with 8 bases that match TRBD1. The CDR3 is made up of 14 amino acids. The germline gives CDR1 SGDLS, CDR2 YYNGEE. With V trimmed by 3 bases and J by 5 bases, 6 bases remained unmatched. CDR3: CASSDGQGYETQYF. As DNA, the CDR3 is TGTGCCAGCAGCGACGGACAGGGATACGAGACCCAGTACTTC.

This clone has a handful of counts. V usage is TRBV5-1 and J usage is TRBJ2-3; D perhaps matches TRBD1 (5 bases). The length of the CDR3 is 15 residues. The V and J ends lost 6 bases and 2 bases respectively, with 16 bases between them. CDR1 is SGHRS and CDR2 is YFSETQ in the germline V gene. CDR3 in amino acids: CASTRLGEPTDTQYF. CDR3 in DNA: TGCGCCAGCACCAGATTAGGGGAACCCACAGATACGCAGTATTTT. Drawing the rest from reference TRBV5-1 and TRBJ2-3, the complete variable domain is KAGVTQTPRYLIKTRGQQVTLSCSPISGHRSVSWYQQTPGQGLQFLFEYFSETQRNKGNFPGRFSGRQFSNSRSEMNVSTLELGDSALYLCASTRLGEPTDTQYFGPGTRLTVL.

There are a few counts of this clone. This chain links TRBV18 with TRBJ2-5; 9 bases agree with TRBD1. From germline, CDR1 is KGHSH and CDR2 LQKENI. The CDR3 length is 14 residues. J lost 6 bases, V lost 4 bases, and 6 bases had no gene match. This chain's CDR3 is CASSRGQGLKTQYF. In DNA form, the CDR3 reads TGTGCCAGCTCACGGGGACAGGGCCTGAAGACCCAGTACTTC.